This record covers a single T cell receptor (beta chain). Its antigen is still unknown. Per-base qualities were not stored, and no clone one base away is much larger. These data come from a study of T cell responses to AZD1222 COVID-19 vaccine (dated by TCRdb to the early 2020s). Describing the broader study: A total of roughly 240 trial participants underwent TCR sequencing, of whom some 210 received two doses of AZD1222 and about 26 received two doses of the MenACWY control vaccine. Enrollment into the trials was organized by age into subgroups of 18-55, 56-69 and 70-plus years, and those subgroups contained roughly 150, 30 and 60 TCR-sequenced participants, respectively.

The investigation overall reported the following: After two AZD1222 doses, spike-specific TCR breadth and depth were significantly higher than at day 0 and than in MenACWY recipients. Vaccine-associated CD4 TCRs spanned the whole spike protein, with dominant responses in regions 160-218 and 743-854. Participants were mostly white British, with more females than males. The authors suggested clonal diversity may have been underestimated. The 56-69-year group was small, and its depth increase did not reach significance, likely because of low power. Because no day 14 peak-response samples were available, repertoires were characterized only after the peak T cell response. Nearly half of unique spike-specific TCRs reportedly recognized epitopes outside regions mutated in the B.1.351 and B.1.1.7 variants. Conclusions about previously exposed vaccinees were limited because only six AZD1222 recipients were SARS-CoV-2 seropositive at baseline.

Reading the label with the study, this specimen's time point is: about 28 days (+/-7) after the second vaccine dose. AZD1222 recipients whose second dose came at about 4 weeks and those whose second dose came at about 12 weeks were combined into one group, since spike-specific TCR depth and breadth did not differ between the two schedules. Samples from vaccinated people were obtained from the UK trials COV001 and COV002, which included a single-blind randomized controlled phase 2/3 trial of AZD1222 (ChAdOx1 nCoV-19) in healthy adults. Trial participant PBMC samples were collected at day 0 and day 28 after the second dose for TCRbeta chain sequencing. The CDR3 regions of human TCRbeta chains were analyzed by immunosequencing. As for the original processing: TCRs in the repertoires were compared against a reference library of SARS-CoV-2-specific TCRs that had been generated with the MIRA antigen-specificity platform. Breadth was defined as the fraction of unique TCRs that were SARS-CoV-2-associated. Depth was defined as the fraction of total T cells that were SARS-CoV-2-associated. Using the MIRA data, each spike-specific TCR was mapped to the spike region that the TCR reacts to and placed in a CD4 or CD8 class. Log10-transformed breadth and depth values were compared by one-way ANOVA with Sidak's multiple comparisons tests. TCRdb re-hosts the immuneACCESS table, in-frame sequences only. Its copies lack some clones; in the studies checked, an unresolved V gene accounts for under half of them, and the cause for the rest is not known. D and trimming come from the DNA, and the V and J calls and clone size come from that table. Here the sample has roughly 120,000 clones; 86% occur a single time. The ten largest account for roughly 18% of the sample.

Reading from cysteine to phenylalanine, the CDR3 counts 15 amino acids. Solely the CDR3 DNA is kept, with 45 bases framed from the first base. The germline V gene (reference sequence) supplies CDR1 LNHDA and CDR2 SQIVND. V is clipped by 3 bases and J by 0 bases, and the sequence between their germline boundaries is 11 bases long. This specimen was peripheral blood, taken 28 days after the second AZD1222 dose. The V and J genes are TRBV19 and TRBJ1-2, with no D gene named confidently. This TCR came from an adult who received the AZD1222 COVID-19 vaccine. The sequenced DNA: TGTGCCAGTAGTATCCCGGCAGCCTCTAACTATGGCTACACCTTC. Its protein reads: CASSIPAASNYGYTF.